One sample yielded the 13 T cell receptor beta chains listed below, sequenced in a study of cytomegalovirus exposure and HLA in healthy donors. PCR primers comprised 60 Vbeta and 13 Jbeta primers. The method was immunoSEQ multiplex PCR; TCRdb's version includes in-frame clones alone and lacks a portion of them. The sample lists roughly 80,000 clones; roughly 80% were seen once. The sample taken for sequencing was PBMCs. These receptors all come from a woman aged 25 to 45 in good health and CMV-seronegative.

The chain couples TRBV5-8 to TRBJ2-7; 12 positions agree with TRBD1. The V gene's germline CDR1 is SGHTS and CDR2 YDEGEE. The CDR3 totals 14 residues. J was trimmed by 6 bases and V by 0 bases; bases with no gene match: 1. Written as DNA, the CDR3 is TGTGCCAGCAGCTTGGTGGGACAGGGGGCCGAGCAGTACTTC. Residues: CASSLVGQGAEQYF.

The chain couples TRBV19 to TRBJ2-7; TRBD2 matches at 7 bases. Per the germline V gene, CDR1 is LNHDA and CDR2 is SQIVND (reference sequence). The V and J ends lost 6 bases and 2 bases, in that order; junction bases with no gene match: 10. This CDR3 is 15 amino acids long. DNA for the CDR3: TGTGCCAGTAGCCGCTGGGGGGGTGGGGCCTACGAGCAGTACTTC. This codes for CASSRWGGGAYEQYF.

The rearrangement joins TRBV25-1 to TRBJ2-3, with D unresolved. V was trimmed by 4 bases and J by 0 bases, leaving 2 bases between them. The CDR3 length is 12 residues. Germline V CDR1 and CDR2: MGHDK, SYGVNS. The CDR3 loop is CASSASTDTQYF. The CDR3 DNA is TGTGCCAGCAGTGCTAGCACAGATACGCAGTATTTT.

This clone has more than one count but fewer than ten. The gene calls are TRBV2 and TRBJ2-7; TRBD2 aligns across 9 bases. This CDR3 comprises 15 residues. Trimming took 7 bases from V and 0 from J; bases not matched to a gene: 7. The germline V gene has CDR1 SNHLY and CDR2 FYNNEI. The CDR3 is CASTRTSASSYEQYF. CDR3 bases: TGTGCCAGCACTAGGACTAGCGCTAGCTCCTACGAGCAGTACTTC.

The rearrangement uses TRBV7-9 and TRBJ1-2; D ambiguous. The V end was cut by 1 base, the J end by 4 bases, with 13 bases between. Germline CDR1 and CDR2: SEHNR and FQNEAQ (reference sequence). This CDR3 has 15 amino acids. The CDR3 DNA reads TGTGCCAGCAGCTTAGGGTCGAGGAGTCCCTATGGCTACACCTTC. Its protein product is CASSLGSRSPYGYTF.

V gene TRBV5-4 combines with J gene TRBJ1-4, with TRBD1 matching 8 bases. Trimming cost V 4 bases and J 6 bases; bases outside gene matches: 8. CDR1 SGHNT and CDR2 YYREEE come from the germline V gene (reference sequence). The CDR3 is 15 amino acids. This CDR3 is CASSPSGGGDEKLFF. The CDR3 bases are TGTGCCAGCAGCCCGTCAGGGGGCGGGGATGAAAAACTGTTTTTT. Supplemented by reference TRBV5-4 and TRBJ1-4, the full variable domain reads ETGVTQSPTHLIKTRGQQVTLRCSSQSGHNTVSWYQQALGQGPQFIFQYYREEENGRGNFPPRFSGLQFPNYSSELNVNALELDDSALYLCASSPSGGGDEKLFFGSGTQLSVL.

This sequence joins TRBV6-5 and TRBJ2-5, with TRBD2 matching over 7 bases. The CDR3 sequence is 13 residues long. Germline-derived CDR1 and CDR2 are MNHEY and SVGAGI. With 0 bases clipped from V and 11 bases from J, the junction kept 6 bases outside the gene matches. The CDR3 reads CASSYSVGGEQYF. The CDR3 region has the DNA TGTGCCAGCAGTTACTCGGTTGGGGGGGAGCAGTACTTC.

The V and J genes are TRBV2 and TRBJ1-3; no firm D call. Germline CDR1 SNHLY, CDR2 FYNNEI. V was shortened by 7 bases and J by 0 bases, with 4 bases between the two germline ends. This CDR3 is built from 12 residues. The CDR3 loop is CASTYSGNTIYF. Here the CDR3 DNA reads TGTGCCAGCACCTACTCTGGAAACACCATATATTTT.

The chain joins TRBV29-1 to TRBJ2-6; 10 bases fit TRBD1. CDR3 length equals 17 residues. V shed 4 bases and J 2 bases; nucleotides not matched to a gene: 8. Germline-derived CDR1 and CDR2 are SQVTM and ANQGSEA. The CDR3: CSVGDRGQPAGANVLTF. In DNA, the CDR3 is TGCAGCGTTGGGGACAGGGGCCAGCCGGCTGGGGCCAACGTCCTGACTTTC.

The CDR3 sequence is CASSLIYLGVGTGDYWANYGYTF. The CDR3, as DNA: TGTGCCAGCAGCTTAATTTACCTAGGGGTCGGGACAGGGGATTATTGGGCTAACTATGGCTACACCTTC. V is TRBV7-3 and J is TRBJ1-2; 10 bases are a match to TRBD1. This CDR3 comprises 23 residues. Germline CDR1 is SGHTA and CDR2 is FQGTGA. Trimming removed 1 base from V and 0 bases from J; junction bases left unmatched: 23.

The chain uses TRBV11-1 and TRBJ2-3, with D perhaps matching TRBD1 (5 bases). The CDR3 extends over 14 amino acids. V lost 5 bases to trimming and J lost 4 bases, with 13 bases between them. The germline V gene has CDR1 SGHAT and CDR2 FQDESV (reference sequence). In nucleotides, the CDR3 is TGTGCCAGCAGCGTCCTCAGGGCGGCAGATACGCAGTATTTT. Protein: CASSVLRAADTQYF.

The rearrangement links TRBV28 to TRBJ1-4, with TRBD1 matching over 9 bases. The germline gives CDR1 MDHEN, CDR2 SYDVKM. V lost 5 bases and J lost 2; bases outside the gene matches: 3. The length of the CDR3 is 15 residues. The CDR3 spells CASSEQGATNEKLFF. Written as DNA, the CDR3 is TGTGCCAGCAGTGAACAGGGGGCGACTAATGAAAAACTGTTTTTT.

The genes are TRBV5-1 and TRBJ1-1, with 8 bases aligning to TRBD1. Germline V gene sequence: CDR1 SGHRS, CDR2 YFSETQ. V lost 4 bases and J lost 4; bases outside the gene matches: 6. This CDR3 comprises 14 residues. As DNA, the CDR3 is TGCGCCAGCAGCGGACAGGGAGGAGGCACTGAAGCTTTCTTT. This encodes CASSGQGGGTEAFF.